This T cell receptor beta chain was recorded in a study of CD8 T cells in ankylosing spondylitis. This clonotype was seen ten or more times. Antigen: not known. This CDR3 is built from 16 residues. The germline V gene encodes CDR1 SGHVS and CDR2 FQNEAQ. V lost 5 bases to trimming and J lost 5 bases, with 19 bases between them. The TCR beta libraries were generated through quantitative 5'-RACE incorporating molecular barcodes. TCRdb re-called the 5' RACE reads with MiXCR, one entry per CDR3 protein. The sample includes around 75,000 distinct CDR3 sequences, under 5.5% of them seen just once. Study-wide points: Ankylosing spondylitis blood appeared to carry a characteristic TCR beta motif of roughly 8 highly homologous variants. Researchers report that disease-linked clones proved CD8+ and relatively rare in peripheral blood. Reportedly, significant enrichment of disease-linked clones occurred in matched ankylosing spondylitis synovial fluid.

The rearrangement uses TRBV7-8 and TRBJ2-1; a possible D gene is TRBD2 (6 bases). Sequencing was performed on blood, either unsorted or a sorted T cell fraction (not recorded which). The sequence derives from a male donor with ankylosing spondylitis or in good health (not recorded which). CDR3 in amino acids: CASSPAGHTPNNEQFF. CDR3 nucleotides: TGTGCCAGCAGCCCGGCGGGGCATACGCCAAACAATGAGCAGTTCTTC.